The clone carrying this T cell receptor (beta chain) was recorded only once. This sample is drawn from a study of PD-L1 blockade in urothelial cancer. In the study overall: Patients had been given 0 to 3 earlier chemotherapy regimens. At 6 weeks and at 3 weeks (second dose) after treatment start, blood was analyzed.

V dropped 0 bases and J dropped 4 bases, with 8 bases sitting between them. The germline CDR1 and CDR2 sequences are SGDLS and YYNGEE. The CDR3 spans 15 residues. The templates were synthetic TCR analogs, and they were spiked into each PCR. TCRdb's table, derived via immunoSEQ multiplex PCR, lists solely in-frame clones and lacks some. The sample lists fewer than 45,000 clones, around 80% occurring once. This material consisted of PBMCs, taken around atezolizumab (anti-PD-L1) treatment. The chain links TRBV9 to TRBJ1-6; D may be TRBD1 (5 bases). The TCR was taken from a man in his 70s with urothelial cancer. The CDR3, as DNA: TGTGCCAGCAGCGTAGCCGGACATTATAATTCACCCCTCCACTTT. Translating it yields CASSVAGHYNSPLHF.